This is a list of T cell receptor beta chains from one sample in a study of cytomegalovirus exposure and HLA in healthy donors. Sequencing used immunoSEQ multiplex PCR; TCRdb keeps in-frame clones, though not all of them. This repertoire shows about 200,000 clones, roughly four fifths found once; its top ten account for about 0.092%. The sample consisted of PBMCs. The receptors were gathered from a boy aged 2 to 10 in good health and CMV-seronegative. The CDR3 runs from the conserved cysteine through the conserved F or W. Expanded clones get a size class; other rows say once, few or many, or leave the size out.

J gene	clone size	V gene	CDR3 protein
TRBJ2-7	-	TRBV30	CAWTPSGAPYEQYF
TRBJ1-2	-	TRBV27	CASRYVSGEYGYTF
TRBJ2-7	-	TRBV7-8	CASSHQRDSSYEQYF
TRBJ2-1	-	TRBV6-5	CASSNTPPGGSQFF
TRBJ1-3	-	TRBV11-3	CASSFVVTGGGDGNTIYF
TRBJ2-3	-	TRBV2	CASSARDTQYF
TRBJ2-7	-	TRBV4-2	CASSQDADRSSYEQYF
TRBJ1-2	-	TRBV5-6	CASSQGQGEGYTF
TRBJ1-4	-	TRBV7-6	CASSLVRGEKLFF
TRBJ2-7	-	TRBV7-9	CASSLSRGGDSYEQYF
TRBJ1-2	few	TRBV6-5	CASSSREDYGYTF
TRBJ1-1	-	TRBV4-1	CASSQEGSGVAFF
TRBJ1-6	-	TRBV21-1	CASSKEVRDSPLHF
TRBJ2-7	-	TRBV2	CASSVGIVDEQYF
TRBJ1-4	few	TRBV5-5	CASSLDGGNREKLFF
TRBJ2-2	-	TRBV29-1	CSVEQGGGELFF
TRBJ2-7	-	TRBV9	CASSAGLGQGYEQYF
TRBJ1-1	-	TRBV6-6	CASSGNRVAGITEAFF
TRBJ2-7	-	TRBV19	CASSDRVGEYEQYF
TRBJ1-4	-	TRBV9	CASSVGPGGEKLFF
TRBJ1-5	-	TRBV21-1	CASSKVYQGYRQPQHF
TRBJ1-1	once	TRBV29-1	CSVDGDTEAFF
TRBJ2-7	-	TRBV15	CATSTSKSGYEQYF
TRBJ2-3	-	TRBV5-5	CASSPHPTSGTQYF
TRBJ2-1	few	TRBV29-1	CSVDLFVYNEQFF
TRBJ2-3	-	TRBV6-5	CASRPGVATDTQYF
TRBJ2-3	-	TRBV6-5	CASSARGLTDTQYF
TRBJ1-1	few	TRBV2	CASRVKGLGTEAFF
TRBJ2-1	-	TRBV27	CASSWMGLAGVNEQFF
TRBJ2-3	once	TRBV4-2	CASSQGDRVADTQYF
TRBJ1-1	-	TRBV5-6	CASSLISVNTEAFF
TRBJ1-5	-	TRBV2	CASSTPGTGGSQPQHF
TRBJ2-7	-	TRBV11-2	CASSFRGTYEQYF